This TCR beta chain was recovered during a study of blood T cells in healthy people across ages (dated by TCRdb to the mid-2010s). About the full investigation: In model experiments, template switching captured about one uniquely barcoded TCR beta cDNA molecule for every two T cells. To track age-related changes in TCR beta repertoire diversity, the study relied on deep sequencing normalized with unique cDNA molecular identifiers. Donors were grouped into four age groups: young (average approximately 15 years), middle-aged (roughly 37), aged (62) and long-lived (approximately 81). To avoid experimental bias, donors of different ages were randomly spread across the sequencing lanes. For two donors (one aged 18 to 29 and one aged 80 or older), the study analyzed two additional independent replicas of 1 million unique cDNA reads from the same blood draw.

The library came from 5' RACE. Sequenced on an Illumina HiSeq 2500. A second PCR of roughly 7 to 12 cycles was run with a J-beta primer mix and a sample-barcoded 5' primer. A template-switch 5' adaptor carrying 12 random nucleotides introduced a unique molecular identifier onto each TCR beta cDNA molecule. At least 2.5 million CDR3-containing paired-end reads were obtained from each sample. The Mint cDNA synthesis kit, primed by a TRBC-specific oligonucleotide, was used to synthesize first-strand cDNA from all RNA. All cDNA was treated with uracil-DNA glycosylase and then went through a first 18-cycle PCR with the universal primers M1SS and BC2_uni_R. The source study handled its data this way. For normalization, 1 million high-quality reads were randomly selected from each sample, with every read carrying a distinct molecular identifier. Reads sharing molecular identifiers were discarded rather than binned into consensus sequences. MiTCR, with a Q25 quality threshold and the strictest error-elimination algorithm, was used for CDR3 identification, clonotype clustering and error correction. A nonparametric unseen species model with Euler transformation was used to estimate a lower bound on total TCR beta diversity. The public reads were quality trimmed at Q25 with fastp and then assembled into clones with MiXCR by TCRdb, keeping productive beta chains. Every distinct CDR3 protein forms one entry, paired with its most common genes and DNA. TCRdb's processing, not the authors', yielded these V and J calls. The sample includes about 1.5 million distinct CDR3 sequences, with roughly two fifths observed a single time. Together, the top ten hold approximately 4.1% of the sample.

Donors were about 36 systemically healthy Caucasian individuals from Russia aged roughly 6 to 100 years. Each donor gave 8 to 10 milliliters of peripheral blood, drawn into EDTA-treated Vacutainer tubes. PBMCs were isolated by Ficoll-Paque density-gradient centrifugation, with at least 7 million obtained per sample. Trizol reagent was used to extract total RNA from the PBMCs, yielding at least 6 micrograms per sample. For every donor, an aliquot of PBMCs went through flow cytometry to measure the percentages of naive CD45RAhigh/CD27high T cells. The paper's findings and limits, for the study overall: As age increased, observed TCR beta diversity per million T cells dropped in a roughly linear way, and a significant reduction was already evident by age roughly 36. Bulk unsorted PBMC profiling prevented conclusive comparison of naive and antigen-experienced compartments. Total diversity estimates from one million sequenced T cells were considered lower bounds and underestimates. Compared with the aged group, more naive CD4+ T cells, fewer expanded clones and increased TCR diversity were shown by the long-lived group, suggesting age selection. A strong correlation was found between observed TCR beta diversity and the percentage of naive T cells measured by flow cytometry. The CMV infection status of donors was not known, potentially confounding age-related changes in expanded clonotypes.

This clonotype has a single count. The clone's antigen remains unknown. Base qualities are not recorded, but no much larger clone differs from it by a single base. CDR1 LNHNV and CDR2 YYDKDF were looked up in the germline V gene (reference sequence). V is reduced by 0 bases and J by 7 bases, leaving a spacing of 9 bases between them. From the cysteine up to the phenylalanine, the CDR3 has a length of 14 residues. The retained sequence is limited to the CDR3, 42 bases, with the frame set at the first base. This chain joins TRBV15 to TRBJ2-2; the D segment cannot be called with confidence. This receptor was obtained from a woman under 30 in good health. The sequencing input was blood. This receptor has the CDR3 CATSRDRGDGELFF. The DNA sequence is TGTGCCACCAGCAGAGATCGTGGGGACGGGGAGCTGTTTTTT.